The sequence of this T cell receptor beta chain was determined in a study of T cell responses to AZD1222 COVID-19 vaccine. In the study overall: Second-dose schedules of about 4 or about 12 weeks were combined. Study-wide findings and caveats: Targets within unmutated variant regions were reportedly found for nearly half of spike-specific TCRs. Spike-specific TCR depth and breadth grew after two AZD1222 doses. The number of AZD1222 recipients seropositive at baseline was only five to seven.

Assay: immunoSEQ multiplex PCR; the TCRdb copy retains only in-frame clones and omits some. The table lists around 200,000 clones, 88% of them singletons. This clone was found once. The antigen remains unidentified. The CDR3 sequence is 14 residues long. Germline loops: CDR1 MNHEY, CDR2 SVGAGI. Trimming removed 0 bases from V and 4 bases from J, with 9 bases in between. The TCR sequence derives from an adult in good health. This chain joins TRBV6-5 and TRBJ1-1, with D maybe TRBD1 (5 bases). The material was peripheral blood, obtained on day 0 of AZD1222 vaccination. The CDR3 reads CASSYSRQTTEAFF. The DNA of the CDR3 is TGTGCCAGCAGTTACTCGAGACAGACCACTGAAGCTTTCTTT.